These 7 T cell receptor beta chains originate from one sample sequenced in a study of blood T cell repertoires in COVID-19. Only in-frame clones appear in the TCRdb table, and some are missing; sequencing was by immunoSEQ multiplex PCR. The sample consists of 350,000 or so clones, 85% to 90% of them appearing once. Sequences were obtained from peripheral blood. The receptors stem from a man between 18 and 35 years old with active or convalescent COVID-19.

This sequence joins TRBV27 and TRBJ2-7; perhaps TRBD1 as D (6 bases). V was cut by 6 bases and J by 5 bases, with 8 bases left in between. The CDR3 has 11 residues. CDR1 is MNHEY, CDR2 SMNVEV, per germline (reference sequence). CDR3 sequence (DNA): TGTGCCAGCAGAAACAGGGACGAGCAGTACTTC. Translation: CASRNRDEQYF.

This clone was observed a handful of times. The rearrangement joins TRBV19 to TRBJ2-1, with 8 bases aligning to TRBD2. J lost 3 bases, V lost 5 bases, and 6 bases had no gene match. CDR1 is LNHDA, CDR2 SQIVND, per germline (reference sequence). This CDR3 is built from 15 residues. CDR3 DNA: TGTGCCAGTAGTTGGACTAGCACAGACTACAATGAGCAGTTCTTC. It codes for CASSWTSTDYNEQFF.

The V gene is TRBV29-1, the J gene TRBJ2-1; 9 nucleotides line up with TRBD2. The germline V gene encodes CDR1 SQVTM and CDR2 ANQGSEA. V shed 6 bases, J shed 0 bases, and the junction held 6 bases outside the gene matches. The CDR3 totals 15 residues. DNA of the CDR3: TGCAGCGTAGTGACTAGCGGAAGCTCCTACAATGAGCAGTTCTTC. As protein: CSVVTSGSSYNEQFF.

This clone was counted a single time. This chain joins TRBV19 and TRBJ1-4; possibly TRBD1 for D (6 bases). CDR3 length equals 16 residues. Trimming cost V 6 bases and J 5 bases, with 19 bases left between them. The germline gives CDR1 LNHDA, CDR2 SQIVND (reference sequence). The CDR3 spells CASRGPGHPTNEKLFF. The CDR3 region has the DNA TGTGCCAGTAGGGGACCGGGACATCCGACAAATGAAAAACTGTTTTTT.

V and J are TRBV4-2 and TRBJ1-4; the match to TRBD1 covers 8 bases. This CDR3 has 15 residues. Germline CDR1 and CDR2: LGHNA and YNFKEQ. The trim removed 4 bases at V and 8 bases at J, leaving 9 bases unmatched. The CDR3 DNA reads as TGTGCCAGCAGCCGACCGACAGGGGAAGGGGAAAAACTGTTTTTT. Protein: CASSRPTGEGEKLFF.

Only one count was recorded for this clone. The J gene is TRBJ2-3, the V gene TRBV7-6, with D maybe TRBD1 (6 bases). The CDR3 has 16 residues. V was shortened by 5 bases and J by 3 bases, with 18 bases between the two germline ends. CDR1 is SGHVS, CDR2 FNYEAQ, per germline. The CDR3 is CASSHGDILSTDTQYF. The CDR3 DNA reads TGTGCCAGCAGCCACGGGGACATTTTGTCGACAGATACGCAGTATTTT. The whole variable domain, filled in from reference TRBV7-6 and TRBJ2-3, reads GAGVSQSPRYKVTKRGQDVALRCDPISGHVSLYWYRQALGQGPEFLTYFNYEAQQDKSGLPNDRFSAERPEGSISTLTIQRTEQRDSAMYRCASSHGDILSTDTQYFGPGTRLTVL.

The J gene is TRBJ1-2, the V gene TRBV9, with D hard to call. The CDR3 extends over 12 amino acids. The germline V and J ends were trimmed by 4 bases and 5 bases, with 9 bases remaining between them. Germline V gene sequence: CDR1 SGDLS, CDR2 YYNGEE. CDR3 in DNA: TGTGCCAGCAGCTCGTCGGTGTATGGCTACACCTTC. Translating it yields CASSSSVYGYTF.